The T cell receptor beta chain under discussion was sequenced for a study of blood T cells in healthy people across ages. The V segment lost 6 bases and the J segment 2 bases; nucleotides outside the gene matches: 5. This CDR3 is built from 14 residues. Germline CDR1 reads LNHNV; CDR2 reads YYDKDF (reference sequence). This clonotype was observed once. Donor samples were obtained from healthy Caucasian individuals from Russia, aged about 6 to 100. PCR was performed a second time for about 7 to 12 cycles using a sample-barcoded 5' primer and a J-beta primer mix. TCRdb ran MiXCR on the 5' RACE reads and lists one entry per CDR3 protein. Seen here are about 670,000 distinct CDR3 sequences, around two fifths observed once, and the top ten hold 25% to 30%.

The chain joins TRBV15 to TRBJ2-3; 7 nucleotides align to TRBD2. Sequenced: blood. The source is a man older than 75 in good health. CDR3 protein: CATRGEGTTDTQYF. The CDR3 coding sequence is TGTGCCACCAGAGGGGAGGGGACCACAGATACGCAGTATTTT.